This T cell receptor beta chain was observed in a study of blood T cell repertoires in COVID-19. Turning to the study itself: PBMCs, B-cell-depleted T cells, or T cells were the source of the cDNA or gDNA that made up the material.

In Cohort 3, a recovered donor had either two negative PCRs, clearance, or symptom resolution. This clone was detected only once. J lost 2 bases, V lost 4 bases, and 11 bases had no gene match. The CDR3 contains 17 residues. Germline loops: CDR1 SGHRS, CDR2 YFSETQ. Produced via immunoSEQ multiplex PCR; TCRdb's table is partial and in-frame only. Of roughly 190,000 clones in the sample, around four fifths were seen once. The sequence came from a man aged 40-49 years who had recovered from COVID-19. Source material: PBMCs or T cells enriched from blood (not recorded which). The rearrangement uses TRBV5-1 and TRBJ2-3; 9 bases match TRBD2. For the CDR3, the DNA is TGCGCCAGCAGCACGGGCGCTTCTAGCGGGACCACAGATACGCAGTATTTT. Translated, it gives CASSTGASSGTTDTQYF.